This is a list of T cell receptor beta chains from one sample in a study of identical twins. TCRdb used MiXCR to reprocess the 5' RACE reads, holding one entry per CDR3 protein. This table holds hundreds of thousands of distinct CDR3 sequences, 8.6% found once. These data were also reused for a study on yellow fever vaccine responses in identical twins.

The sequenced material came from PBMCs. These receptors were taken from a woman between 18 and 29 years old in good health. The CDR3 runs from the conserved cysteine through the conserved F or W. D genes are given only for firm matches. Clone size is given for some rows only: seen once, a few or many times, or a class if the clone is expanded.

.	TRBV29-1	.	13	TRBJ1-2	TGCCGCGTTGAAAGGGTAACTCACTATGGCTACACCTTC	CRVERVTHYGYTF
TRBD2	TRBV28	few	13	TRBJ2-7	TGTGCCAGCATCGGGGGGGACGACTACGAGCAGTACTTC	CASIGGDDYEQYF
.	TRBV5-6	.	13	TRBJ2-7	TGTGCCAGCAGCCCCAGTTCCAGTGGCGGGGAGTACTTC	CASSPSSSGGEYF
TRBD1	TRBV5-1	.	17	TRBJ2-5	TGCGCCAGCAGCTTGGCCATGGGACAGGGGAATATAAAGACCCAGTACTTC	CASSLAMGQGNIKTQYF
.	TRBV6-2/TRBV6-3	.	14	TRBJ2-7	TGTGCCAGCAGGGAACAGGTGAGCTCCTACGAGCAGTACTTC	CASREQVSSYEQYF
.	TRBV5-1	.	18	TRBJ2-3	TGCGCCAGCAGCTTGAGTACGGACAATCCTTCTAGCACAGATACGCAGTATTTT	CASSLSTDNPSSTDTQYF
TRBD2	TRBV28	.	17	TRBJ2-1	TGTGCCAGCATGCGACTAGCGGGGGGGCTCTCCTACAATGAGCAGTTCTTC	CASMRLAGGLSYNEQFF
.	TRBV7-2	few	11	TRBJ2-3	TGTGCCAGCAGCCCCCGAGTTACGCAGTATTTT	CASSPRVTQYF
TRBD1	TRBV12-3/TRBV12-4	few	15	TRBJ1-4	TGTGCCAGCAGTCCTTCGACAGGGGTGGGCGAAAAACTGTTTTTT	CASSPSTGVGEKLFF
TRBD2	TRBV20-1	many	16	TRBJ2-1	TGCAGTGCTACCGTTGCCCAGCGGGGGACGTACAATGAGCAGTTCTTC	CSATVAQRGTYNEQFF
TRBD2	TRBV11-2	few	18	TRBJ2-3	TGTGCCAGCAGCCCGCGGACTAGCGGGGGGGCCCGAGCAGATACGCAGTATTTT	CASSPRTSGGARADTQYF